Sequencing of this T cell receptor beta chain was carried out in a study of T cell repertoires in cytomegalovirus infection. The ends lost 3 bases at V and 1 base at J; junction bases unmatched: 8. The germline CDR1 and CDR2 sequences are SEHNR and FQNEAQ (reference sequence). The CDR3 runs to 16 residues. This clonotype was picked up a small number of times. Its antigen is currently unknown. TCRdb redid the calling of the reads with MiXCR, one entry per CDR3 protein. Here the sample spans fewer than 150,000 distinct CDR3 sequences, 30% to 35% being singletons. The specimen comprised CD8+ T cells from cultured PBMCs, sampled from culture after CMV antigen stimulation. The receptor's source is a human donor in good health (CMV status not recorded). Some clones in this sample may be carry-over from other donors' samples. The J gene is TRBJ1-1, the V gene TRBV7-9; TRBD1 agrees at 7 bases. CDR3 residues: CASSFLGTATNTEAFF. DNA of the CDR3: TGTGCCAGCAGCTTTCTGGGGACAGCCACGAACACTGAAGCTTTCTTT.